This T cell receptor (beta chain) was sequenced for a study of regulatory T cells in long-lasting Graves disease. This clonotype has a count of ten or more. Noted time point: newly diagnosed GD, antithyroid drugs for less than 3 months. Preparation of the TCR library used RNA extracted from PBMCs. With 0 bases removed from V and 0 bases from J, the gap between germline ends came to 14 bases. The germline V gene has CDR1 SGHAT and CDR2 FQNNGV. The CDR3 length is 17 residues. CDR3-region Arm-PCR and iRepertoire HTBI primers produced the TCR beta libraries. TCRdb redid the calling of the multiplex PCR reads with MiXCR, one entry per CDR3 protein. This sample yields some 490,000 distinct CDR3 sequences, of which around 11% are seen a single time; around 10% belongs to the top ten. Separately, the same data were catalogued under a study of T cells in Graves' hyperthyroidism and ophthalmopathy.

This TCR came from a woman in her 30s with Graves disease. The sample here was peripheral blood mononuclear cells (PBMCs), taken at new diagnosis, from a patient treated with antithyroid drugs. The chain employs TRBV11-2 and TRBJ1-1; no clear D gene. CDR3 coding DNA: TGTGCCAGCAGCTTAGATCCCTGGAAAAAAATGAACACTGAAGCTTTCTTT. Its translation is CASSLDPWKKMNTEAFF.